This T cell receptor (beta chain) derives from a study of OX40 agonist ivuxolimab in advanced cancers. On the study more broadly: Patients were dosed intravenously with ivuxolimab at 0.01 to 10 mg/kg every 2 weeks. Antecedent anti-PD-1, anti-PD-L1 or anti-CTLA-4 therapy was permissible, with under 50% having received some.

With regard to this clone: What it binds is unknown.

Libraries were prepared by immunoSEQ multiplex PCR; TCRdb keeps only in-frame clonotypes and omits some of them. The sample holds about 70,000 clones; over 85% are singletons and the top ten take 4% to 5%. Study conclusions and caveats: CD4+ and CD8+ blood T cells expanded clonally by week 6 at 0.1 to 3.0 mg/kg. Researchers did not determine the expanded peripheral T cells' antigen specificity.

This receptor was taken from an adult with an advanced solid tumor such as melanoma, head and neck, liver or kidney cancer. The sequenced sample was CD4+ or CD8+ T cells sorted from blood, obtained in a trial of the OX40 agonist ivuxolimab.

Written as DNA, the CDR3 is TGTGCCAGCAGCCCGCAGGACGGGTACACTGAAGCTTTCTTT. Amino acids: CASSPQDGYTEAFF. V and J are TRBV9 and TRBJ1-1; D is unclear. V lost 4 bases to trimming and J lost 3 bases, with 13 bases between them. In germline, CDR1 is SGDLS, CDR2 YYNGEE. The CDR3 length is 14 residues.